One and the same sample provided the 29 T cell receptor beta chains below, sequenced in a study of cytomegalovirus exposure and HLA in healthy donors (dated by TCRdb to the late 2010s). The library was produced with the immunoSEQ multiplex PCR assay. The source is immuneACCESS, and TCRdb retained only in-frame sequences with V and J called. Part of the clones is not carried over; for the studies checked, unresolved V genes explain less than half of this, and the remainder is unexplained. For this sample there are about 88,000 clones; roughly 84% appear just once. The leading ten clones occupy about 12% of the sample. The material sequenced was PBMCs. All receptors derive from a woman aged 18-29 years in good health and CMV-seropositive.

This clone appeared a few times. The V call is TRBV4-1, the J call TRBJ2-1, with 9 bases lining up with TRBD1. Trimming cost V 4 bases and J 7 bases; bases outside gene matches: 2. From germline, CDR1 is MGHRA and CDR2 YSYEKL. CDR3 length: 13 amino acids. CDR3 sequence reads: CASSPGTGNEQFF. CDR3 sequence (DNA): TGCGCCAGCAGCCCCGGGACAGGGAATGAGCAGTTCTTC.

The CDR3 region has the DNA TGTGCCAGCAGCAAGGGACAGGGGATAAACACCATATATTTT. It is translated as CASSKGQGINTIYF. V usage is TRBV13 and J usage is TRBJ1-3, with 10 bases identical to TRBD1. The germline gives CDR1 PRHDT, CDR2 FYEKMQ (reference sequence). The CDR3 is 14 amino acids. J lost 6 bases, V lost 5 bases, and 4 bases had no gene match.

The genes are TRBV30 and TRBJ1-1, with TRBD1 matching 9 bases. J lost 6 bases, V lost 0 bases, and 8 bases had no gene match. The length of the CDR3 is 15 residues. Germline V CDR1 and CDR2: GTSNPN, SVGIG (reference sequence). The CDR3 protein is CAWSVRTGGSSEAFF. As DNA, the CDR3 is TGTGCCTGGAGTGTGAGAACAGGGGGCAGCTCTGAAGCTTTCTTT.

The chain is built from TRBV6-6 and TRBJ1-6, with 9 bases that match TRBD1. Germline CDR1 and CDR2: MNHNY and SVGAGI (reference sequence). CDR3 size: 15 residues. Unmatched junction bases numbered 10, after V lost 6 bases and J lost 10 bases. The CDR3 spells CASRPPGQGASPLHF. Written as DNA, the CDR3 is TGTGCCAGCAGGCCGCCGGGACAGGGAGCCTCACCCCTCCACTTT.

DNA for the CDR3: TGTGCCAGCAGCTTAGGGCCAGGGCAGGATTCACCCCTCCACTTT. It codes for CASSLGPGQDSPLHF. The chain is built from TRBV7-2 and TRBJ1-6, with D possibly TRBD1 on 5 matching bases. From germline, CDR1 is SGHTA and CDR2 FQGNSA. Trimming left V 1 base short and J 8 bases short, with 12 bases between. This CDR3 has 15 residues.

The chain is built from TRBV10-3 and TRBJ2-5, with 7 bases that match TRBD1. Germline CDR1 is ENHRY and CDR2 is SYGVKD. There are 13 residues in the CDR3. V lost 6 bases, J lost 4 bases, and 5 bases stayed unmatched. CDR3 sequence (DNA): TGTGCCATCAGCGACAGGGCGGCAGAGACCCAGTACTTC. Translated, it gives CAISDRAAETQYF.

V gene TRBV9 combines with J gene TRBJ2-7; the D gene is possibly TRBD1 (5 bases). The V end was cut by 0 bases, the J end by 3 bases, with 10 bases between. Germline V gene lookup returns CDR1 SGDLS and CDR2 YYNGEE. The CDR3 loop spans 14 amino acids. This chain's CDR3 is CASSVGVGHYEQYF. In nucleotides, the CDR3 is TGTGCCAGCAGCGTAGGAGTGGGGCACTACGAGCAGTACTTC.

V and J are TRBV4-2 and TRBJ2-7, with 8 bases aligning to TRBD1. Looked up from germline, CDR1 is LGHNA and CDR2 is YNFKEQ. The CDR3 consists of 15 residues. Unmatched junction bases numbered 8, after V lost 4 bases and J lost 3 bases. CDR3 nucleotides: TGTGCCAGCAGCCTTTCCCCGACAGGGGACTACGAGCAGTACTTC. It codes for CASSLSPTGDYEQYF.

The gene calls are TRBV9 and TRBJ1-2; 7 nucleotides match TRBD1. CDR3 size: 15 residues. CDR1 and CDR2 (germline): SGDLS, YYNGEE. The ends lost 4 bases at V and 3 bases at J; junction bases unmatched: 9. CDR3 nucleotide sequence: TGTGCCAGCAGCCCGAGACAGGGAACCTACTATGGCTACACCTTC. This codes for CASSPRQGTYYGYTF.

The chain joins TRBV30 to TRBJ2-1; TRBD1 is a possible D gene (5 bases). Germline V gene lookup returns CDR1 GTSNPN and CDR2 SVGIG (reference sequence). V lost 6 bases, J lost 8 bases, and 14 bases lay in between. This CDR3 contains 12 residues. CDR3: CACGRGFDEQFF. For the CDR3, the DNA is TGTGCCTGTGGTAGGGGTTTCGATGAGCAGTTCTTC.

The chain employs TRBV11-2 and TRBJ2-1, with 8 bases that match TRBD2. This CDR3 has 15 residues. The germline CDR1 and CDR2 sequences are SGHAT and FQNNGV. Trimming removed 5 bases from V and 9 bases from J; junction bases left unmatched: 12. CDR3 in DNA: TGTGCCAGCAGCCCTAGTGGGACTAGGCGGGGTGAGCAGTTCTTC. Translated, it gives CASSPSGTRRGEQFF. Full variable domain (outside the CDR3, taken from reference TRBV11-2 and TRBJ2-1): EAGVAQSPRYKIIEKRQSVAFWCNPISGHATLYWYQQILGQGPKLLIQFQNNGVVDDSQLPKDRFSAERLKGVDSTLKIQPAKLEDSAVYLCASSPSGTRRGEQFFGPGTRLTVL.

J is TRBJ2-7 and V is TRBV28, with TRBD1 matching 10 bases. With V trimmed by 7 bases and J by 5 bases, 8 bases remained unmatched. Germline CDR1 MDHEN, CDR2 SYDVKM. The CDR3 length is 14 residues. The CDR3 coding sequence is TGTGCCAGCATGGGGGGACAGGGGAGCAACGAGCAGTACTTC. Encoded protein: CASMGGQGSNEQYF.

The CDR3 loop reads CASSLSGGRHNEQFF. The CDR3 DNA follows: TGTGCCAGCAGTTTAAGCGGGGGAAGGCACAATGAGCAGTTCTTC. The V gene is TRBV28, the J gene TRBJ2-1; 8 bases match TRBD2. Per germline, CDR1 MDHEN and CDR2 SYDVKM. The CDR3 is made up of 15 amino acids. V was pared by 2 bases and J by 5 bases, with 5 bases of the junction left unmatched.

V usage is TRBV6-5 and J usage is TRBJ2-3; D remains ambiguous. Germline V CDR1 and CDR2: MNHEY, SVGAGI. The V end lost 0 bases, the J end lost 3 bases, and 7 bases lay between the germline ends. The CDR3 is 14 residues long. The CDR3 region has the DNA TGTGCCAGCAGTTACTCTCCCAGTACAGATACGCAGTATTTT. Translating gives CASSYSPSTDTQYF.

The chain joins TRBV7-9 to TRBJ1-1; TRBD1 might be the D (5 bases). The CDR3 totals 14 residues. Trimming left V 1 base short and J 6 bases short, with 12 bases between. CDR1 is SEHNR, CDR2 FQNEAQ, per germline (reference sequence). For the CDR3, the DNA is TGTGCCAGCAGCTTAGTCGCAGGGAAGTCTGAAGCTTTCTTT. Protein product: CASSLVAGKSEAFF. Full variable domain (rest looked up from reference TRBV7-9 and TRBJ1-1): DTGVSQNPRHKITKRGQNVTFRCDPISEHNRLYWYRQTLGQGPEFLTYFQNEAQLEKSRLLSDRFSAERPKGSFSTLEIQRTEQGDSAMYLCASSLVAGKSEAFFGQGTRLTVV.

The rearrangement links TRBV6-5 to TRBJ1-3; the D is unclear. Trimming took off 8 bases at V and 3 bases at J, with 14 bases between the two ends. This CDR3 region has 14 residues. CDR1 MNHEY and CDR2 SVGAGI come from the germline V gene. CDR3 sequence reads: CASRSGVSGNTIYF. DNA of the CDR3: TGTGCCAGCCGAAGCGGGGTTAGTGGAAACACCATATATTTT.

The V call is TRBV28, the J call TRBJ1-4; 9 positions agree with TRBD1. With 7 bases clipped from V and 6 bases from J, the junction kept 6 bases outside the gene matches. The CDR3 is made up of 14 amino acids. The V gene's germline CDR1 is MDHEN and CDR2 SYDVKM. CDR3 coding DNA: TGTGCCAGCAACCAAGGGACAGGGCATGAAAAACTGTTTTTT. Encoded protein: CASNQGTGHEKLFF.

The CDR3 is CASRQGEDGYTF. In DNA form, the CDR3 reads TGCGCCAGCCGGCAGGGGGAGGATGGCTACACCTTC. This chain links TRBV5-1 with TRBJ1-2, with TRBD1 identical over 7 bases. Germline values: CDR1 SGHRS, CDR2 YFSETQ. J lost 6 bases, V lost 7 bases, and 6 bases had no gene match. There are 12 residues in the CDR3.

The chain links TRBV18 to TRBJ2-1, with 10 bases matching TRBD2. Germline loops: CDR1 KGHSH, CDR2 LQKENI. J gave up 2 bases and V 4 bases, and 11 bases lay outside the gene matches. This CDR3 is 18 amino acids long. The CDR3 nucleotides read TGTGCCAGCTCACTACTCGCTAGCGGGGGTGACACCTACAATGAGCAGTTCTTC. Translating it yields CASSLLASGGDTYNEQFF.

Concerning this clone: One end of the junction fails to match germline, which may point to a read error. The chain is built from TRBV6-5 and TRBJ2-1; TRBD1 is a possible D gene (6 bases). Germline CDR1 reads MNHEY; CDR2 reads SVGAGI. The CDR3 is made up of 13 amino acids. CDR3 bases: TGTGCCAGCAGTTACGCGTGGGGTGGGGGCCACCTCTTC. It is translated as CASSYAWGGGHLF.

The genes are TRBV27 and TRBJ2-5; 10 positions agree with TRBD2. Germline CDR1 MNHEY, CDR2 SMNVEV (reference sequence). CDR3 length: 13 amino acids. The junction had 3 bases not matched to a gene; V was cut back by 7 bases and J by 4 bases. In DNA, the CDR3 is TGTGCCAGCACCTCTAGCGGGGGAGAGACCCAGTACTTC. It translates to CASTSSGGETQYF.

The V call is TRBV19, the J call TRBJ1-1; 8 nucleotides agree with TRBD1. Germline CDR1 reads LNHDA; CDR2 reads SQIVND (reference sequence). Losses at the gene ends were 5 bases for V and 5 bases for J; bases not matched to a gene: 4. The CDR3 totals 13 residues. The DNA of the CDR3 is TGTGCCAGTAGTCTCCGGACAGGGACTGAAGCTTTCTTT. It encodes CASSLRTGTEAFF.

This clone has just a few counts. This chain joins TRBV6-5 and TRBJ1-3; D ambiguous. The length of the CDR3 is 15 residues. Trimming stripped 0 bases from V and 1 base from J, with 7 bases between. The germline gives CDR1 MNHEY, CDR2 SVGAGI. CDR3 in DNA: TGTGCCAGCAGTTACTCCGCAGGATCTGGAAACACCATATATTTT. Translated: CASSYSAGSGNTIYF.

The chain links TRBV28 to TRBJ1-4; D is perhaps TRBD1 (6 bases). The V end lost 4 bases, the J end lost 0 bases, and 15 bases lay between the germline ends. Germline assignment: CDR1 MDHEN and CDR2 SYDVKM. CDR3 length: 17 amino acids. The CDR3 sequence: CASSSAGQMTTNEKLFF. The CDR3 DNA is TGTGCCAGCAGTTCCGCCGGACAGATGACAACTAATGAAAAACTGTTTTTT.

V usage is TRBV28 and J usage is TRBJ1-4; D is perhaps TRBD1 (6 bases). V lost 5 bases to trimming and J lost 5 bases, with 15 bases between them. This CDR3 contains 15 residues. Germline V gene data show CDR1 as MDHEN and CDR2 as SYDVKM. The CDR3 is CASSARTEANEKLFF. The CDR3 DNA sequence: TGTGCCAGCAGTGCTCGGACAGAAGCCAATGAAAAACTGTTTTTT.

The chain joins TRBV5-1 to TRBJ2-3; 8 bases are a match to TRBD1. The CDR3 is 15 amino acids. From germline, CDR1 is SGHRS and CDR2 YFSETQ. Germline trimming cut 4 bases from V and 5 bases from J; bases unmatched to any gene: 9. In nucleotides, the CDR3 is TGCGCCAGCAGCCTGCAGGGGGCAGAGGGAGATACGCAGTATTTT. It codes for CASSLQGAEGDTQYF.

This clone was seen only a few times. The CDR3 loop is CASSPGSNQPQHF. The CDR3 bases are TGTGCCAGCAGTCCAGGTAGCAATCAGCCCCAGCATTTT. The chain couples TRBV28 to TRBJ1-5; D not certain. The CDR3 length is 13 residues. V lost 5 bases and J lost 0, with 5 bases in between. Germline CDR1 and CDR2: MDHEN and SYDVKM.

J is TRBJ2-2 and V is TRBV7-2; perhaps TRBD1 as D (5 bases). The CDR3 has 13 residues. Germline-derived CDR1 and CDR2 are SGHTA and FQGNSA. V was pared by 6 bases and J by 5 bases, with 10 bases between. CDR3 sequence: CASSRRQTGELFF. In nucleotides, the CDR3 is TGTGCCAGCAGTCGAAGACAGACCGGGGAGCTGTTTTTT.

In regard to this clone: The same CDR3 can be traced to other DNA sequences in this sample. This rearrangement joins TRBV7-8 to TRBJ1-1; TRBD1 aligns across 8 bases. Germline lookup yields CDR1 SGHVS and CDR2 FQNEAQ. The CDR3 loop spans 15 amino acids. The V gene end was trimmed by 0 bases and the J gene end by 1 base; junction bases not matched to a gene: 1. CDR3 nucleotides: TGTGCCAGCAGCTTAGCCGACAGGGGGAACACTGAAGCTTTCTTT. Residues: CASSLADRGNTEAFF.